This T cell receptor beta chain was recovered during a study of identical twins (dated by TCRdb to the mid-2010s). For context, the study as a whole: To test whether fetal clonotypes persist, the study used deep sequencing on TCR alpha and beta repertoires from monozygotic twins, unrelated adults of various ages, and cord blood. To rule out contamination, replicate twin experiments were performed at different times with different library preparation protocols. Points the paper makes about the study in general: Fewer insertions were carried by abundant cord blood beta clonotypes, a similar but weaker trend appeared in young adult naive repertoires, and no such trend appeared in memory repertoires. Excess twin sharing in beta out-of-frame sequences was weaker because fewer shared sequences lowered the signal-to-noise ratio. Recombination models systematically underestimated out-of-frame TCR alpha sharing in monozygotic twins but agreed with sharing between unrelated individuals. Zero-insertion analyses could be partly confounded by invariant T cells such as MAIT and iNKT, although diverse VJ usage argued against such confounding for most clonotypes. Out-of-frame TCR alpha sequences shared between twins showed an excess of low generation-probability sequences compared with coincidental sharing between unrelated individuals. Because the same donors could not be followed over many years, the conclusions relied on cross-sectional statistical analysis.

Every donor in the study was a healthy Caucasian. The twin cohort consisted of three pairs of female monozygotic twins, all aged about 18 to 30 years. Peripheral blood mononuclear cells were the source from which RNA for the TCR libraries was isolated. Library prep was done by 5' RACE. TCRdb shows the sequencer as Illumina HiSeq 2000. A universal primer binding site was introduced by template switching, and a unique molecular identifier was present in the final cDNA, enabling accurate counting of TCR cDNA molecules. Specific primers in the conserved constant-segment region were used to synthesize first-strand cDNA for the TCR alpha and beta chains. To control for contamination, every cDNA library was double barcoded, receiving both a SMART-Mk sample barcode and Illumina barcodes. Two successive PCR steps introduced TruSeq adapter sequences along with Illumina sample barcodes. TCR alpha and beta cDNA libraries were sequenced on the Illumina HiSeq platform with custom primers. In the authors' own workflow: MiGEC was used to process raw reads and extract unique molecular identifiers, and MiXCR was used to find CDR3 positions. For each individual, recombination models were inferred using an EM algorithm with the repgenHMM and IGoR tools. Shared clonotypes were analyzed with the tcR package in R, and sharing was normalized by the product of cloneset sizes. To study raw recombination without the effects of thymic and clonal selection, out-of-frame nonproductive sequences were analyzed. TCRdb took the public reads, trimmed them with fastp at Q25, ran MiXCR for clone calling and kept in-frame beta chains. Every CDR3 protein is listed once, alongside the most common genes and DNA of its rows. The V and J calls follow TCRdb's processing rather than the paper's. For this sample the table gives under 900,000 distinct CDR3 sequences, of which around a sixth were detected only once. Over 10% of the sample goes to the ten largest clones.

Of note for this clonotype: Its antigen is currently not known. Base qualities are not recorded, but no much larger clone differs from it by a single base.

Trimming accounts for 5 bases at V and 4 bases at J, while the number of junction bases matched to no gene is 11. Via the germline V gene (reference sequence), CDR1 is DFQATT and CDR2 SNEGSKA. The CDR3 runs 15 residues from the cysteine to the phenylalanine. The sequence is cut down to CDR3 DNA, 45 bases in frame from base 1. The same specimen was also included in a second study, on T cells expressing NK-cell markers. As the second publication notes: TCR beta-chain repertoires were profiled in sorted CD3+CD56+NKG2C+, CD3+CD56+NKG2C- and CD3+CD56-NKG2C+ T-cell subsets from seven or eight donors. Among the eight sequenced donors, seven were HCMV-seropositive and one was HCMV-seronegative. To restrict sorting to alphabetaTCR-expressing T cells, an anti-gammadeltaTCR antibody was added in several experiments. In more than 5 donors, the dominant CD3+CD56+NKG2C+ clonotypes ranked among the top 10 CD8+ clonotypes, making up 1.0-7.0% of CD8+ T cells. Those dominant clonotypes were again the most abundant among CD3+CD56-NKG2C+ cells in a handful of donors, at roughly 25-60.1%. It remained unclear whether the expanded NKG2C-expressing T cell clones were specific for HCMV antigens. The study sequenced eight donors, all healthy volunteers chosen at random: three men and five women. HCMV serostatus was determined by detecting HCMV-specific IgG in serum with a commercial ELISA kit. Bulk peripheral blood T-cell repertoires were additionally sequenced from unsorted PBMC for six donors. MIGEC was used to demultiplex reads and group the reads by UMI, and MiTCR was used to assemble and quantify clonotypes. To exclude erroneous sequences, any TCR cDNA sequence not supported by at least two reads was discarded. The tcR package was used for downstream repertoire analysis, and clonotypes were matched across fractions by CDR3 nucleotide sequence plus V segment. VDJmatch was used to annotate antigen specificity against VDJdb, with one amino acid substitution allowed in CDR3.

The sequence derives from a woman aged 18-29 years in good health. Sequenced sample: PBMCs. Recombination linked TRBV20-1 to TRBJ2-1; TRBD1 lines up with 7 middle nucleotides. The CDR3: CSAHNTGDGYNEQFF. At the DNA level, the sequence is TGCAGTGCTCACAATACAGGGGACGGGTACAATGAGCAGTTCTTC.